The source of this T cell receptor beta chain is a study of blood T cell repertoires in COVID-19. Looking at the study overall: Nucleic acid was either cDNA or gDNA, and it came from T cells, B-cell-depleted T cells, or PBMCs.

Clones were read by immunoSEQ multiplex PCR, and TCRdb kept only the in-frame ones, dropping some. The sample records roughly 40,000 clones, 90% being singletons. The CDR3 loop spans 19 amino acids. The germline V gene encodes CDR1 WNHNN and CDR2 SYGVQD (reference sequence). The ends were cut back, 2 bases at V and 2 bases at J, with 23 bases in the middle. This TCR came from a man aged 50 to 59 with active COVID-19. The sequencing sample was made of peripheral blood. This sequence joins TRBV10-1 and TRBJ2-3; a weak D match, TRBD1 (6 bases). CDR3 in amino acids: CASSESHDRTGYHTDTQYF. The CDR3, as DNA: TGCGCCAGCAGTGAGAGCCACGACAGGACCGGGTATCACACAGATACGCAGTATTTT.